This is a list of T cell receptor beta chains from one sample in a study of T cell responses to AZD1222 COVID-19 vaccine. TCRdb keeps only in-frame clones here, not all; method: immunoSEQ multiplex PCR. This table has some 58,000 clones, 80% appearing once. This specimen consisted of peripheral blood, obtained 28 days after the second AZD1222 dose. These receptors were collected from an adult who received the AZD1222 COVID-19 vaccine. Each CDR3 is given with its conserved first and last residue. A D gene is named only where the DNA matches it firmly. Size tells how often a clone was seen (once, few, many) or the class of an expanded clone, and some rows leave it out.

v_gene: TRBV5-1
j_gene: TRBJ1-4
len: 15
abundance: NA
d_gene: TRBD1
CDR3nt: TGCGCCAGCAGCTCCTACGGACAGGGTGTCGAAAAACTGTTTTTT
CDR3aa: CASSSYGQGVEKLFF

v_gene: TRBV29-1
j_gene: TRBJ1-2
len: 9
abundance: few
d_gene: TRBD1
CDR3nt: TGCAGCGTCAGGGGGAGGAACACCTTC
CDR3aa: CSVRGRNTF

v_gene: TRBV12-3/TRBV12-4
j_gene: TRBJ2-1
len: 12
abundance: NA
d_gene: NA
CDR3nt: TGTGCCAGCAGTTTAGAAGCGACTAAGCAGTTCTTC
CDR3aa: CASSLEATKQFF

v_gene: TRBV9
j_gene: TRBJ2-7
len: 14
abundance: NA
d_gene: TRBD2
CDR3nt: TGTGCCAGCAGCGTAGGGACTAGCGGATACGAGCAGTACTTC
CDR3aa: CASSVGTSGYEQYF

v_gene: TRBV19
j_gene: TRBJ2-1
len: 15
abundance: few
d_gene: NA
CDR3nt: TGTGCCAGTAGTTCCGGAGCGGCTCCCTACAATGAGCAGTTCTTC
CDR3aa: CASSSGAAPYNEQFF

v_gene: TRBV28
j_gene: TRBJ1-5
len: 17
abundance: NA
d_gene: TRBD1
CDR3nt: TGTGCCAGCAGTTTAATGTTCCGGACAGGGAGCTATCAGCCCCAGCATTTT
CDR3aa: CASSLMFRTGSYQPQHF

v_gene: TRBV19
j_gene: TRBJ2-1
len: 16
abundance: NA
d_gene: NA
CDR3nt: TGTGCCAGTAGTACCAAACGCGGGCCCCGAGGCTATGAGCAGTTCTTC
CDR3aa: CASSTKRGPRGYEQFF

v_gene: TRBV5-1
j_gene: TRBJ2-3
len: 13
abundance: NA
d_gene: NA
CDR3nt: TGCGCCAGCAGCCGACAGGGCACAGATACGCAGTATTTT
CDR3aa: CASSRQGTDTQYF

v_gene: TRBV6-1
j_gene: TRBJ2-1
len: 14
abundance: few
d_gene: NA
CDR3nt: TGTGCCAGCAGTGAGCGGGCATCCTACAATGAGCAGTTCTTC
CDR3aa: CASSERASYNEQFF

v_gene: TRBV28
j_gene: TRBJ1-5
len: 12
abundance: NA
d_gene: NA
CDR3nt: TGTGCCAGCAGCCGGGACAATCAGCCCCAGCATTTT
CDR3aa: CASSRDNQPQHF

v_gene: TRBV19
j_gene: TRBJ1-4
len: 15
abundance: once
d_gene: NA
CDR3nt: TGTGCCAGTATGGGACCCGGGACACGGTCTGAAAAACTGTTTTTT
CDR3aa: CASMGPGTRSEKLFF

v_gene: TRBV2
j_gene: TRBJ2-7
len: 13
abundance: NA
d_gene: TRBD1
CDR3nt: TGTGCCAGCAGTGGGGGGACAGACTACGAGCAGTACTTC
CDR3aa: CASSGGTDYEQYF

v_gene: TRBV6-6
j_gene: TRBJ1-2
len: 16
abundance: NA
d_gene: TRBD1
CDR3nt: TGTGCCAGCAGTTATTTGGGACAGGGGGTTATCTATGGCTACACCTTC
CDR3aa: CASSYLGQGVIYGYTF

v_gene: TRBV10-3
j_gene: TRBJ1-2
len: 14
abundance: NA
d_gene: NA
CDR3nt: TGTGCCATCACCGTCTCCCCGGAGGGTGGTGGCTACACCTTC
CDR3aa: CAITVSPEGGGYTF

v_gene: TRBV5-3
j_gene: TRBJ2-5
len: 15
abundance: once
d_gene: TRBD2
CDR3nt: TGTGCCAGAAGATCCCACAGCGGGGTAAAAGAGACCCAGTACTTC
CDR3aa: CARRSHSGVKETQYF

v_gene: TRBV6-2/TRBV6-3
j_gene: TRBJ2-5
len: 16
abundance: NA
d_gene: TRBD2
CDR3nt: TGTGCCAGCAGTTATTACAGCGGGAGCTCCCAAGAGACCCAGTACTTC
CDR3aa: CASSYYSGSSQETQYF

v_gene: TRBV7-8
j_gene: TRBJ2-1
len: 12
abundance: once
d_gene: NA
CDR3nt: TGTGCCAGCAGCCCAGTAAACAATGAGCAGTTCTTC
CDR3aa: CASSPVNNEQFF

v_gene: TRBV2
j_gene: TRBJ2-7
len: 17
abundance: NA
d_gene: NA
CDR3nt: TGTGCCAGCAGTGAAGCTCCGACTAGGGGTTTCCGTTTGGAGCAGTACTTC
CDR3aa: CASSEAPTRGFRLEQYF

v_gene: TRBV30
j_gene: TRBJ1-5
len: 13
abundance: NA
d_gene: TRBD1
CDR3nt: TGTGCCTACGCAAGGAACAGGGGTCAGCCCCAGCATTTT
CDR3aa: CAYARNRGQPQHF

v_gene: TRBV7-2
j_gene: TRBJ2-5
len: 18
abundance: NA
d_gene: TRBD2
CDR3nt: TGTGCCAGCAGCTCAGTACTCTTCCAGCGGGGGGGGGAAGAGACCCAGTACTTC
CDR3aa: CASSSVLFQRGGEETQYF

v_gene: TRBV10-2
j_gene: TRBJ2-7
len: 14
abundance: once
d_gene: TRBD1
CDR3nt: TGCGCCACCAGAAGAGGACAGGGGTGGGACGAGCAGTACTTC
CDR3aa: CATRRGQGWDEQYF

v_gene: TRBV7-8
j_gene: TRBJ1-6
len: 15
abundance: NA
d_gene: NA
CDR3nt: TGTGCCAGCAGCTTAGTAGTAGGGGGGGAGTCACCCCTCCACTTT
CDR3aa: CASSLVVGGESPLHF

v_gene: TRBV5-1
j_gene: TRBJ2-7
len: 12
abundance: NA
d_gene: NA
CDR3nt: TGCGCGAGTAGCGCCTCAGCGGGCGAGCAGTACTTC
CDR3aa: CASSASAGEQYF

v_gene: TRBV30
j_gene: TRBJ1-6
len: 11
abundance: NA
d_gene: NA
CDR3nt: TGTGCCTGGAGTGGGAATTCACCCCTCCACTTT
CDR3aa: CAWSGNSPLHF

v_gene: TRBV28
j_gene: TRBJ1-1
len: 12
abundance: NA
d_gene: NA
CDR3nt: TGTGCCAGCAGTTATGGTTACACTGAAGCTTTCTTT
CDR3aa: CASSYGYTEAFF

v_gene: TRBV5-1
j_gene: TRBJ2-3
len: 13
abundance: NA
d_gene: NA
CDR3nt: TGCGCCAGCAGCATCGGGGGAACAGATACGCAGTATTTT
CDR3aa: CASSIGGTDTQYF

v_gene: TRBV28
j_gene: TRBJ2-5
len: 14
abundance: NA
d_gene: TRBD1
CDR3nt: TGTGCCAGCAGTTGGGGACAGGGCTCTGAGACCCAGTACTTC
CDR3aa: CASSWGQGSETQYF

v_gene: TRBV5-6
j_gene: TRBJ1-5
len: 13
abundance: few
d_gene: NA
CDR3nt: TGTGCCAGCAGCTTGGGCACTCATCAGCCCCAGCATTTT
CDR3aa: CASSLGTHQPQHF

v_gene: TRBV6-2/TRBV6-3
j_gene: TRBJ2-7
len: 17
abundance: NA
d_gene: TRBD2
CDR3nt: TGTGCCAGCAGCCAAATTGAAGGACTAGCGGGAAACTACGAGCAGTACTTC
CDR3aa: CASSQIEGLAGNYEQYF

v_gene: TRBV6-6
j_gene: TRBJ2-3
len: 16
abundance: few
d_gene: TRBD2
CDR3nt: TGTGCCAGCAGTTACGGAGCGGGAGGAGCCACAGATACGCAGTATTTT
CDR3aa: CASSYGAGGATDTQYF

v_gene: TRBV19
j_gene: TRBJ2-1
len: 16
abundance: NA
d_gene: TRBD1
CDR3nt: TGTGCCAGTAGTATACTCGGGACAGGGGGCTCGAATGAGCAGTTCTTC
CDR3aa: CASSILGTGGSNEQFF

v_gene: TRBV19
j_gene: TRBJ1-5
len: 15
abundance: NA
d_gene: NA
CDR3nt: TGTGCCAGTAGTACGACAGGTCCTAGCAATCAGCCCCAGCATTTT
CDR3aa: CASSTTGPSNQPQHF

v_gene: TRBV3-1/TRBV3-2
j_gene: TRBJ1-2
len: 13
abundance: NA
d_gene: TRBD1
CDR3nt: TGTGCCAGCAGCCAAGAGGGAGGGGGCGGCTACACCTTC
CDR3aa: CASSQEGGGGYTF

v_gene: TRBV28
j_gene: TRBJ2-3
len: 15
abundance: few
d_gene: NA
CDR3nt: TGTGCCAGCAGTTTTGCTGGGGGGTCCACAGATACGCAGTATTTT
CDR3aa: CASSFAGGSTDTQYF

v_gene: TRBV24-1
j_gene: TRBJ2-5
len: 17
abundance: once
d_gene: TRBD2
CDR3nt: TGTGCCACCAGTGATAGGACTAGCGGGAGGGCCGAAGAGACCCAGTACTTC
CDR3aa: CATSDRTSGRAEETQYF

v_gene: TRBV27
j_gene: TRBJ2-1
len: 16
abundance: NA
d_gene: TRBD2
CDR3nt: TGTGCCAGCAGTTTATTGGGACTAGCGGGAGACAATGAGCAGTTCTTC
CDR3aa: CASSLLGLAGDNEQFF

v_gene: TRBV10-3
j_gene: TRBJ2-5
len: 12
abundance: NA
d_gene: NA
CDR3nt: TGTGCCATCAGTGACGGCCAAGAGACCCAGTACTTC
CDR3aa: CAISDGQETQYF

v_gene: TRBV23-1
j_gene: TRBJ2-1
len: 18
abundance: NA
d_gene: NA
CDR3nt: TGCGCCAGCAGTCAAGGGCCCCTCAGGGGCGGGCCTGACAATGAGCAGTTCTTC
CDR3aa: CASSQGPLRGGPDNEQFF

v_gene: TRBV25-1
j_gene: TRBJ2-2
len: 15
abundance: NA
d_gene: NA
CDR3nt: TGTGCCAGCAGTGAAGCGGCAGAGAACACCGGGGAGCTGTTTTTT
CDR3aa: CASSEAAENTGELFF

v_gene: TRBV5-4
j_gene: TRBJ2-1
len: 15
abundance: NA
d_gene: TRBD2
CDR3nt: TGTGCCAGCAGCTTAAGGCTAGCGGGAGAGAATGAGCAGTTCTTC
CDR3aa: CASSLRLAGENEQFF

v_gene: TRBV7-2
j_gene: TRBJ2-3
len: 16
abundance: NA
d_gene: NA
CDR3nt: TGTGCCAGCACCCTGACGGCGCAGGGTCGCACAGATACGCAGTATTTT
CDR3aa: CASTLTAQGRTDTQYF

v_gene: TRBV3-1/TRBV3-2
j_gene: TRBJ2-3
len: 15
abundance: NA
d_gene: NA
CDR3nt: TGTGCCAGCAGCCAAGCACTAGGGAGCGCAGATACGCAGTATTTT
CDR3aa: CASSQALGSADTQYF

v_gene: TRBV24-1
j_gene: TRBJ2-5
len: 15
abundance: NA
d_gene: NA
CDR3nt: TGTGCCACCAGTGCCCTTGGGAGAGACCAAGAGACCCAGTACTTC
CDR3aa: CATSALGRDQETQYF

v_gene: TRBV27
j_gene: TRBJ1-5
len: 14
abundance: NA
d_gene: TRBD1
CDR3nt: TGTGCCAGCAGTTGGGGACAGGGAGTTAGGCCCCAGCATTTT
CDR3aa: CASSWGQGVRPQHF

v_gene: TRBV19
j_gene: TRBJ2-6
len: 14
abundance: NA
d_gene: NA
CDR3nt: TGTGCCAGTAGTCCTCCGTCAGGGACCAACGTCCTGACTTTC
CDR3aa: CASSPPSGTNVLTF

v_gene: TRBV30
j_gene: TRBJ2-3
len: 16
abundance: NA
d_gene: TRBD2
CDR3nt: TGTGCCTGGACTCCGGGACTAGCGGGGGTCACAGATACGCAGTATTTT
CDR3aa: CAWTPGLAGVTDTQYF

v_gene: TRBV5-1
j_gene: TRBJ1-2
len: 16
abundance: once
d_gene: TRBD1
CDR3nt: TGCGCCAGCAGCGTCGGGACAGGCGCCTTTAACTATGGCTACACCTTC
CDR3aa: CASSVGTGAFNYGYTF

v_gene: TRBV11-2
j_gene: TRBJ1-4
len: 12
abundance: NA
d_gene: NA
CDR3nt: TGTGCCAGCAGCTACGCGGGTGAAAAACTGTTTTTT
CDR3aa: CASSYAGEKLFF

v_gene: TRBV7-2
j_gene: TRBJ2-3
len: 14
abundance: NA
d_gene: NA
CDR3nt: TGTGCCAGCAGCCCAGGCTGGGCTTCAGATACGCAGTATTTT
CDR3aa: CASSPGWASDTQYF

v_gene: TRBV4-2
j_gene: TRBJ2-1
len: 15
abundance: once
d_gene: NA
CDR3nt: TGTGCCAGCAGCCAGGATGACTGGAACCACAATGAGCAGTTCTTC
CDR3aa: CASSQDDWNHNEQFF

v_gene: TRBV5-1
j_gene: TRBJ1-1
len: 12
abundance: NA
d_gene: NA
CDR3nt: TGCGCCAGCAGCTTGGAGGGGGTTCATGCTTTCTTT
CDR3aa: CASSLEGVHAFF

v_gene: TRBV18
j_gene: TRBJ1-2
len: 15
abundance: NA
d_gene: NA
CDR3nt: TGTGCCAGCTCACCGGTGCAGGGTGGGGACTATGGCTACACCTTC
CDR3aa: CASSPVQGGDYGYTF

v_gene: TRBV28
j_gene: TRBJ2-7
len: 15
abundance: medium-sized
d_gene: TRBD2
CDR3nt: TGTGCCAGCAGCGAGGGACTAGCGGGAACCTACGAGCAGTACTTC
CDR3aa: CASSEGLAGTYEQYF

v_gene: TRBV11-3
j_gene: TRBJ2-2
len: 15
abundance: NA
d_gene: TRBD2
CDR3nt: TGTGCCAGCAGCTCAGGACTAGCGGGAACCGGGGAGCTGTTTTTT
CDR3aa: CASSSGLAGTGELFF